The rows below give T cell receptor beta chains drawn from one sample of a study of CD8+ T cells in alopecia areata. The assay was immunoSEQ multiplex PCR, and TCRdb's table has in-frame clones only and misses some. The repertoire holds over 150,000 clones, with 50% to 70% as singletons. Sample: CD4+ T cells sorted from blood, taken at week 0. All receptors come from a human donor with alopecia areata. Each CDR3 is given with its conserved first and last residue. Each record gives: V gene, clone size, J gene, CDR3 protein. Clone size is shown for a subset of rows, as once, few, many or a class of expanded clone.

TRBV11-2	-	TRBJ1-1	CASSLDYRGRWNF
TRBV7-9	-	TRBJ1-6	CASSLTGDNSPLHF
TRBV14	-	TRBJ2-1	CASSQGLTSSYNEQFF
TRBV10-3	-	TRBJ1-5	CAISESGAGVGQPQHF
TRBV6-6	-	TRBJ1-5	CASSSGRGGQPQHF
TRBV29-1	-	TRBJ1-2	CSVNRGKGYTF
TRBV15	-	TRBJ2-7	CATSRVSYEQYF
TRBV5-1	-	TRBJ1-1	CASSSQGSGTEAFF
TRBV30	-	TRBJ2-7	CAWSSLQGPHYEQYF
TRBV7-8	-	TRBJ2-4	CASSWGGNIQYF
TRBV5-6	-	TRBJ2-3	CASSPLHGTSTDTQYF
TRBV29-1	few	TRBJ2-1	CSVERLAHGEQFF
TRBV29-1	-	TRBJ2-1	CSVVGQAVKYNEQFF
TRBV7-2	-	TRBJ2-7	CASSPDDGPYEQYF